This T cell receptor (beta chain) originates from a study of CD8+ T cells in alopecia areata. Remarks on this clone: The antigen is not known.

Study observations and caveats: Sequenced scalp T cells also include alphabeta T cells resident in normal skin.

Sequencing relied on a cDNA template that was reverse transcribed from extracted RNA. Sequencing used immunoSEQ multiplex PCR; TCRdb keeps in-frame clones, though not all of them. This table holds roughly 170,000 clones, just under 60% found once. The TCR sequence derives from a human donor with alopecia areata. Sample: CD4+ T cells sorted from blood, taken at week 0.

CDR3 coding DNA: TGTGCCAGCAGTTCCGTGGGGACCAACGATATGAACACTGAAGCTTTCTTT. This sequence encodes CASSSVGTNDMNTEAFF. The chain has TRBV2 and TRBJ1-1; D perhaps matches TRBD1 (5 bases). Trimming took 5 bases from V and 0 from J, leaving 19 bases between them. This CDR3 region has 17 residues. Looked up from germline, CDR1 is SNHLY and CDR2 is FYNNEI.